Following are 15 T cell receptor beta chains from one sample sequenced in a study of T cell responses to AZD1222 COVID-19 vaccine. Profiled with immunoSEQ multiplex PCR; TCRdb holds only in-frame clones, not every one. The sample has roughly 150,000 clones; around 89% are singletons. Source: peripheral blood, taken on day 0 of MenACWY control vaccination. The source is an adult in good health.

This clone was recorded many times. This chain joins TRBV4-1 and TRBJ1-1, with unresolved D. Germline V gene lookup returns CDR1 MGHRA and CDR2 YSYEKL. Trimming pared 1 base from V and 1 base from J, leaving 13 bases between. The CDR3 consists of 16 residues. In nucleotides, the CDR3 is TGCGCCAGCAGCCAAGTCCTAACTCGGGAGAACACTGAAGCTTTCTTT. Translating it yields CASSQVLTRENTEAFF.

This rearrangement joins TRBV24-1 to TRBJ2-5, with D tentatively TRBD1 or TRBD2 (5 bases each). CDR3 length equals 15 residues. V lost 2 bases and J 3 bases, leaving 12 bases between the germline ends. Looked up from germline, CDR1 is KGHDR and CDR2 is SFDVKD. The CDR3 region has the DNA TGTGCCACCAGTGATTACACCGGGGCTAAAGAGACCCAGTACTTC. Translating it yields CATSDYTGAKETQYF.

This clone has more than one count but fewer than ten. The J gene is TRBJ1-1, the V gene TRBV16, with D perhaps matching TRBD1 (6 bases). The V gene lost 2 bases and the J gene lost 10 bases, with 11 bases spanning the gap. CDR3 length equals 12 residues. Germline V gives CDR1 KGHSY, CDR2 FQNENV. CDR3 residues: CASSQRGVGAFF. CDR3 coding DNA: TGTGCCAGCAGCCAAAGGGGGGTTGGAGCTTTCTTT.

V is TRBV3-1 (or the pseudogene TRBV3-2) and J is TRBJ1-5; D is undetermined. The CDR3 is 13 amino acids. Deletions cut 0 bases from V and 7 bases from J, with 7 bases between. Germline V gene data show CDR1 as LGHDT and CDR2 as YNNKEL (reference sequence). The CDR3 DNA reads TGTGCCAGCAGCCAAGAAGGAAAACAGCCCCAGCATTTT. Translated, it gives CASSQEGKQPQHF.

In its sample, this clone was seen a few times. V usage is TRBV6-5 and J usage is TRBJ1-1, with a tentative D call TRBD1 (6 bases). The ends were cut back, 4 bases at V and 7 bases at J, with 10 bases in the middle. This CDR3 contains 12 residues. Germline CDR1 and CDR2: MNHEY and SVGAGI. The CDR3 bases are TGTGCCAGCAGTTCTCCGACAGGTGAAGCTTTCTTT. It yields the protein CASSSPTGEAFF.

V gene TRBV11-2 combines with J gene TRBJ2-2; D remains ambiguous. Germline V lookup: CDR1 SGHAT, CDR2 FQNNGV. The CDR3 spans 15 residues. With 5 bases removed from V and 4 bases from J, the gap between germline ends came to 14 bases. CDR3 in DNA: TGTGCCAGCAGCGAATTGGTCTTTTTCACCGGGGAGCTGTTTTTT. Translating it yields CASSELVFFTGELFF.

The chain uses TRBV9 and TRBJ2-3, with a tentative D call TRBD1 (5 bases). Germline V gene sequence: CDR1 SGDLS, CDR2 YYNGEE. The CDR3 totals 13 residues. V was cut by 0 bases and J by 6 bases, with 8 bases left in between. CDR3 coding DNA: TGTGCCAGCAGCGTAGCAGGGTCGGATACGCAGTATTTT. It encodes CASSVAGSDTQYF.

V and J are TRBV7-6 and TRBJ2-1; D gene uncertain. The CDR3 sequence is 16 residues long. Between the trimmed V and J ends, which lost 3 bases and 0 bases, there was a span of 12 bases. Per the germline V gene, CDR1 is SGHVS and CDR2 is FNYEAQ. This CDR3 reads CASSLQSVISYNEQFF. The CDR3 region has the DNA TGTGCCAGCAGCTTGCAGTCTGTGATCTCCTACAATGAGCAGTTCTTC.

The J gene is TRBJ1-1, the V gene TRBV5-6; TRBD1 matches 7 bases. Germline V gene data show CDR1 as SGHDT and CDR2 as YYEEEE. Germline trimming cut 4 bases from V and 2 bases from J; bases unmatched to any gene: 5. This CDR3 is 14 amino acids long. CDR3: CASSPGQHNTEAFF. The CDR3 DNA is TGTGCCAGCAGCCCGGGACAGCACAACACTGAAGCTTTCTTT.

The rearrangement joins TRBV19 to TRBJ2-2; 8 bases are a match to TRBD1. With 7 bases clipped from V and 6 bases from J, the junction kept 16 bases outside the gene matches. Germline V gene sequence: CDR1 LNHDA, CDR2 SQIVND (reference sequence). The CDR3 sequence is 17 residues long. Written as DNA, the CDR3 is TGTGCCAGTACCAACTCCCTCGGAGCAGGGGGCCCCGGGGAGCTGTTTTTT. Its translation: CASTNSLGAGGPGELFF.

The rearrangement links TRBV2 to TRBJ2-7; D might be TRBD2 (5 bases). The V end was cut by 5 bases, the J end by 1 base, with 12 bases between. This CDR3 comprises 14 residues. Germline CDR1 is SNHLY and CDR2 is FYNNEI. CDR3 in amino acids: CASSQRTVSYEQYF. The CDR3 bases are TGTGCCAGCAGTCAACGGACTGTATCCTACGAGCAGTACTTC. Based on the CDR3 plus reference TRBV2 and TRBJ2-7, the full variable domain is EPEVTQTPSHQVTQMGQEVILRCVPISNHLYFYWYRQILGQKVEFLVSFYNNEISEKSEIFDDQFSVERPDGSNFTLKIRSTKLEDSAMYFCASSQRTVSYEQYFGPGTRLTVT.

The chain employs TRBV9 and TRBJ1-1; D gene unclear. In germline, CDR1 is SGDLS, CDR2 YYNGEE. With 4 bases removed from V and 2 bases from J, the gap between germline ends came to 9 bases. The CDR3 is 13 residues long. The CDR3 loop reads CASSLVGNTEAFF. In DNA form, the CDR3 reads TGTGCCAGCAGCCTAGTAGGAAACACTGAAGCTTTCTTT.

The genes are TRBV5-1 and TRBJ2-7; D is unresolved. CDR1 is SGHRS and CDR2 is YFSETQ in the germline V gene. The V end lost 4 bases, the J end lost 7 bases, and 12 bases lay between the germline ends. There are 12 residues in the CDR3. In DNA form, the CDR3 reads TGCGCCAGCAGCCTTAAGGGTTTTGAGCAGTACTTC. Protein sequence: CASSLKGFEQYF.

This clone has more than one count but fewer than ten. J is TRBJ1-6 and V is TRBV6-5, with 7 bases fitting TRBD1. Per germline, CDR1 MNHEY and CDR2 SVGAGI. The ends lost 8 bases at V and 4 bases at J; junction bases unmatched: 5. The CDR3 sequence is 14 residues long. CDR3 in amino acids: CASGRDSYNSPLHF. The DNA of the CDR3 is TGTGCCAGCGGCCGGGACAGTTATAATTCACCCCTCCACTTT.

This clone was counted once. The same CDR3 is also encoded by other DNA sequences in this sample. The chain links TRBV9 to TRBJ2-1; D unresolved. V shed 0 bases and J shed 3 bases, with 4 bases lying between them. Germline CDR1 and CDR2: SGDLS and YYNGEE. This CDR3 comprises 13 residues. This CDR3 reads CASSVAGYNEQFF. The CDR3 DNA sequence: TGTGCCAGCAGCGTAGCTGGCTACAATGAGCAGTTCTTC. The full variable domain, in which reference TRBV9 and TRBJ2-1 provide the parts outside the CDR3, is DSGVTQTPKHLITATGQRVTLRCSPRSGDLSVYWYQQSLDQGLQFLIQYYNGEERAKGNILERFSAQQFPDLHSELNLSSLELGDSALYFCASSVAGYNEQFFGPGTRLTVL.